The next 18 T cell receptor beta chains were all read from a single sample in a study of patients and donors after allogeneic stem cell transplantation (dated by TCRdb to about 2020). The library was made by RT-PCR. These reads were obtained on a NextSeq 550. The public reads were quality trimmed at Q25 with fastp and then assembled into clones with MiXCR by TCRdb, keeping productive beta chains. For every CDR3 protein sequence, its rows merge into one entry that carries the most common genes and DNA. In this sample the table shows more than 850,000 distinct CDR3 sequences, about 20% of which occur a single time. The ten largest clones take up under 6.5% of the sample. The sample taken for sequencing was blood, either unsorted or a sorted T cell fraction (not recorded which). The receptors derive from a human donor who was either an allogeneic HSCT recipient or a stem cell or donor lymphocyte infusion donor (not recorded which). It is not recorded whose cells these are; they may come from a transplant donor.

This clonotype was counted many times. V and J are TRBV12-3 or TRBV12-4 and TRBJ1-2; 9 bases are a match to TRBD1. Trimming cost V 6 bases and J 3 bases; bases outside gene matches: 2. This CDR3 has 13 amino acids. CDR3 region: CASSWDRDYGYTF. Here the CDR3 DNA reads TGTGCCAGCAGCTGGGACAGGGACTATGGCTACACCTTC.

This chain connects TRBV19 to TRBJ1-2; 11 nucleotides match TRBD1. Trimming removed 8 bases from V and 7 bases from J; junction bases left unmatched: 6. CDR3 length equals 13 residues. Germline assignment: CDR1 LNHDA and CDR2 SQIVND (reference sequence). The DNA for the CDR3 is TGTGCCAGTGAGGACAGGGGGCATGGTGGCTACACCTTC. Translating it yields CASEDRGHGGYTF.

The CDR3 nucleotides read TGCGCCAGCAGCTTGGATGGTAAAGGCACCGGGGAGCTGTTTTTT. It encodes CASSLDGKGTGELFF. The V and J genes are TRBV5-1 and TRBJ2-2; D gene ambiguous. The CDR3 is 15 residues long. Trimming stripped 0 bases from V and 4 bases from J, with 10 bases between. Germline V gene data show CDR1 as SGHRS and CDR2 as YFSETQ.

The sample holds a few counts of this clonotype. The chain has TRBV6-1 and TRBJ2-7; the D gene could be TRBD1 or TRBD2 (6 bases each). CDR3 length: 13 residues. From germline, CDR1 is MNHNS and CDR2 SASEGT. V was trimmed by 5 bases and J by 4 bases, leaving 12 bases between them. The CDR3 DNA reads TGTGCCAGCAGTCGCGGGACAACTTACGAGCAGTACTTC. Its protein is CASSRGTTYEQYF.

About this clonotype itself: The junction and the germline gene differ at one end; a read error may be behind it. CDR3 in amino acids: CASSYTGGTERHF. CDR3 sequence (DNA): TGTGCCAGCAGTTACACGGGCGGGACAGAGAGGCACTTC. V and J are TRBV6-5 and TRBJ2-7, with D perhaps matching TRBD1 (7 bases). The germline CDR1 and CDR2 sequences are MNHEY and SVGAGI. This CDR3 is built from 13 residues.

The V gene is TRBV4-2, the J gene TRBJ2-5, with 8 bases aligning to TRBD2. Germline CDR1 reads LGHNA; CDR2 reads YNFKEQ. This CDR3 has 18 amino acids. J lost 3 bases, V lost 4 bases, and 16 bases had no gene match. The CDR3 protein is CASSRGPGSGGTEETQYF. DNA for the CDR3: TGTGCCAGCAGCCGAGGACCTGGGAGCGGGGGTACAGAAGAGACCCAGTACTTC.

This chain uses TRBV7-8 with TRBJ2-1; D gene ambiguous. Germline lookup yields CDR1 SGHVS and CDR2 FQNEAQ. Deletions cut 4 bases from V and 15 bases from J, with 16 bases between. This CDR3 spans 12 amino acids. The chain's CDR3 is CASSSDLGGSFF. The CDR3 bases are TGTGCCAGCAGCTCTGACCTCGGCGGTTCGTTCTTC.

In nucleotides, the CDR3 is TGTGCCAGCAGCCCGGAGAGCGGGGCCCCCTACGAGCAGTACTTC. It encodes CASSPESGAPYEQYF. The rearrangement joins TRBV3-1 to TRBJ2-7; TRBD2 matches 7 bases. This CDR3 is built from 15 residues. V was pared by 4 bases and J by 2 bases, with 8 bases of the junction left unmatched. CDR1 and CDR2 (germline): LGHDT, YNNKEL (reference sequence).

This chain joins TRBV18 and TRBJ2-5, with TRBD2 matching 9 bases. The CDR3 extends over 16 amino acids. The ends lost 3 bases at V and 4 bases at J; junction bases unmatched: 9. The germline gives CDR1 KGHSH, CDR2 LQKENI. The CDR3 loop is CASSPNSGGAAETQYF. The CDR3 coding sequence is TGTGCCAGCTCACCGAATAGCGGGGGAGCGGCAGAGACCCAGTACTTC.

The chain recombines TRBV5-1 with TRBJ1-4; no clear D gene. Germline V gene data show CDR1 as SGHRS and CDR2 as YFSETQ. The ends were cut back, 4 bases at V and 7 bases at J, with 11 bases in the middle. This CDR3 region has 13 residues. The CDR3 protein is CASSGGGGEKLFF. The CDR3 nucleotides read TGCGCCAGCAGCGGAGGAGGAGGTGAAAAACTGTTTTTT.

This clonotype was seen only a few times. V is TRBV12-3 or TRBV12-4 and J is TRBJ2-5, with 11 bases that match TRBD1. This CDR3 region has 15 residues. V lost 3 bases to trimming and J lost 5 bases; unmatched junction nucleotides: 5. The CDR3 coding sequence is TGTGCCAGCAGTTTCTCCGGGACAGGGGGGGAGACCCAGTACTTC. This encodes CASSFSGTGGETQYF.

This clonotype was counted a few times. CDR3 amino acids: CASSPGPNSPLHF. The DNA of the CDR3 is TGTGCCAGCAGCCCGGGACCTAATTCACCCCTCCACTTT. The chain is built from TRBV11-2 and TRBJ1-6; D perhaps matches TRBD1 (5 bases). Trimming removed 5 bases from V and 6 bases from J, with 8 bases in between. In germline, CDR1 is SGHAT, CDR2 FQNNGV. The CDR3 is 13 amino acids.

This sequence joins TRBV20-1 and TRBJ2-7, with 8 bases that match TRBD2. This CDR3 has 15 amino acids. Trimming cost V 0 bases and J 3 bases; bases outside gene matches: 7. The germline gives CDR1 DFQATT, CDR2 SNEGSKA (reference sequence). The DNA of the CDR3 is TGCAGTGCTAGAGATCACGGGAGGGCCTTCTACGAGCAGTACTTC. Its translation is CSARDHGRAFYEQYF.

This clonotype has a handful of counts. CDR3 sequence (DNA): TGTGCCAGCAGTGAGTCGGCTAGCGGCTCCCAAGAGACCCAGTACTTC. Translation: CASSESASGSQETQYF. The genes are TRBV25-1 and TRBJ2-5; 7 nucleotides align to TRBD2. Germline-derived CDR1 and CDR2 are MGHDK and SYGVNS. The CDR3 spans 16 residues. V shed 3 bases, J shed 1 base, and the junction held 8 bases outside the gene matches.

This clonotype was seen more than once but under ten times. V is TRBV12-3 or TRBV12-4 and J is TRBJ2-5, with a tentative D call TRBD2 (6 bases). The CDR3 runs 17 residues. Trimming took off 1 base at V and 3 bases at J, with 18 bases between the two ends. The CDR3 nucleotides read TGTGCCAGCAGTTTAGTGGGGGGTAGCGTGCGCAAAGAGACCCAGTACTTC. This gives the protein CASSLVGGSVRKETQYF.

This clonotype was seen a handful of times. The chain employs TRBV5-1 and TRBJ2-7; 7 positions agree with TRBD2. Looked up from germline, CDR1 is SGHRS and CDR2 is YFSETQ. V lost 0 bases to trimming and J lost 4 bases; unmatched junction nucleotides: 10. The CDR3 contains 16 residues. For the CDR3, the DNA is TGCGCCAGCAGCTTGGCCGAGGGCGGGAGAACTTACGAGCAGTACTTC. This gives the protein CASSLAEGGRTYEQYF.

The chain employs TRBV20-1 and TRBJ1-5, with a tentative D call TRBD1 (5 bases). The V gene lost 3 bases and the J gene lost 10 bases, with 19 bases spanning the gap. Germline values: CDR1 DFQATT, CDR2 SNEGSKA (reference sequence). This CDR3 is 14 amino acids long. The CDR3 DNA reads TGCAGTGCTAGTTCAGTAGGGGTAGGAGGACCCCAGCATTTT. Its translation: CSASSVGVGGPQHF.

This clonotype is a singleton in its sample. CDR3 loop: CASSGGRRTSGSYEQYF. CDR3 nucleotides: TGTGCCAGCAGTGGGGGGCGCCGGACTAGCGGGAGCTACGAGCAGTACTTC. The gene calls are TRBV2 and TRBJ2-7, with 13 bases matching TRBD2. This CDR3 is built from 17 residues. V lost 4 bases and J lost 3; bases outside the gene matches: 9. CDR1 is SNHLY and CDR2 is FYNNEI in the germline V gene. Variable domain in full (rest from reference TRBV2 and TRBJ2-7): EPEVTQTPSHQVTQMGQEVILRCVPISNHLYFYWYRQILGQKVEFLVSFYNNEISEKSEIFDDQFSVERPDGSNFTLKIRSTKLEDSAMYFCASSGGRRTSGSYEQYFGPGTRLTVT.